The sequence of this T cell receptor beta chain was determined in a study of beta chain features in type 1 diabetes. Germline loops: CDR1 MDHEN, CDR2 SYDVKM. V dropped 8 bases and J dropped 4 bases, with 17 bases sitting between them. This CDR3 contains 14 residues. Study findings and constraints: TCRB CDR3 length was moderately but significantly reduced in all four CD4+ subsets of Type 1 diabetes patients.

The authors reverse transcribed all of the isolated RNA, so sequencing captured expressed TCRB transcripts. Profiled with immunoSEQ multiplex PCR; TCRdb holds only in-frame clones, not every one. In the table there are about 340,000 clones, approximately 10% of which are singletons. There are a few counts of this clone. Its antigen is currently unknown. Sequenced input: central memory CD4+ T cells from blood. The chain has TRBV28 and TRBJ1-2; no reliable D call. This clonotype was sampled from a young man with type 1 diabetes. The CDR3 sequence is CASRVGPGSYGYTF. The CDR3 bases are TGTGCCAGCCGGGTAGGGCCGGGTTCCTATGGCTACACCTTC.